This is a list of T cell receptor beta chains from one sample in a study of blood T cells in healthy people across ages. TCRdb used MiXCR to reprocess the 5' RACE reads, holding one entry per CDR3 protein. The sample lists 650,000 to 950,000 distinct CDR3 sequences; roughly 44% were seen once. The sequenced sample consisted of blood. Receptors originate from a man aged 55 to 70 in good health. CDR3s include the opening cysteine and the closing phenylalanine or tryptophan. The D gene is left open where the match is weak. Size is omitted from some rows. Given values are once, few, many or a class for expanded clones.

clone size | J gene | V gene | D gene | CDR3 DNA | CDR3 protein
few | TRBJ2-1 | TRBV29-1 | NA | TGCAGCGTTCATTTCCCCCCCGGGGCAGGCCACGGCTACAATGAGCAGTTCTTC | CSVHFPPGAGHGYNEQFF
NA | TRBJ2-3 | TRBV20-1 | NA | TGCAGGGCTGGGAGTAGGAGCACAGATACGCAGTATTTT | CRAGSRSTDTQYF
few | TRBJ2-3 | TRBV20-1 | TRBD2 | TGCAGTGCTAGGCCGGTAGCGGGGCGAACTAGCACAGATACGCAGTATTTT | CSARPVAGRTSTDTQYF
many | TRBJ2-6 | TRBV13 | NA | TGTGCCAGCATTAAAGGGGTTGCCTCTGGGGCCAACGTCCTGACTTTC | CASIKGVASGANVLTF
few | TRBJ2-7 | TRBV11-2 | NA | TGTGCCAGCAGCTTAGAGCCGGGAAGCGAGCAGTACTTC | CASSLEPGSEQYF
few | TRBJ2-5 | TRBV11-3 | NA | TGTGCCAGCAGCTTCTTTGTCGGGGTCCAAGAGACCCAGTACTTC | CASSFFVGVQETQYF
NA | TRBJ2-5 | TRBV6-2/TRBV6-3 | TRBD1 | TGTGCCAGCTACGGACGGACAGGCCTAGCAGAGCAGTACTTC | CASYGRTGLAEQYF
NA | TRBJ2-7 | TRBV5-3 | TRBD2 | TGTGCCAGCAGCATCCTAGCGGGGGATACCTACGAGCAGTACTTC | CASSILAGDTYEQYF
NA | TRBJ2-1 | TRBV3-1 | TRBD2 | TGTGCCAGCAGCCAAGAGCGGCTAGCGGGGGGGCCGAACAATGAGCAGTTCTTC | CASSQERLAGGPNNEQFF
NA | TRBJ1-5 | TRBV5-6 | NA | TGTGCCAGCAGCAAGACAGGTCGGAATCAGCCCCAGCATTTT | CASSKTGRNQPQHF